These 8 T cell receptor beta chains were sequenced from one sample in a study of cytomegalovirus exposure and HLA in healthy donors. The PCR contained 60 Vbeta and 13 Jbeta primers. Clones were read by immunoSEQ multiplex PCR, and TCRdb kept only the in-frame ones, dropping some. The sample records some 77,000 clones, about 80% being singletons. The sequenced material came from PBMCs. Receptors were obtained from a woman aged 45-65 years in good health and CMV-seropositive.

CDR3 protein: CASSLLTSGIVEQFF. The CDR3 region has the DNA TGTGCCAGCAGTTTACTGACTAGCGGGATTGTTGAGCAGTTCTTC. This chain uses TRBV27 with TRBJ2-1; 11 nucleotides align to TRBD2. The germline gives CDR1 MNHEY, CDR2 SMNVEV (reference sequence). J was trimmed by 9 bases and V by 2 bases; bases with no gene match: 6. The CDR3 loop spans 15 amino acids.

This chain connects TRBV9 to TRBJ2-7; the D is unclear. CDR1 is SGDLS, CDR2 YYNGEE, per germline. This CDR3 spans 14 amino acids. V gave up 0 bases and J gave up 0 bases, with 7 bases separating them. The CDR3 DNA sequence: TGTGCCAGCAGCGTAGCGTCCAGCTCCTACGAGCAGTACTTC. This sequence encodes CASSVASSSYEQYF.

With respect to this clone: At one boundary the junction diverges from the germline segment, which might be a read error. The genes are TRBV7-9 and TRBJ1-2; D is unclear. Germline CDR1 is SEHNR and CDR2 is FQNEAQ (reference sequence). CDR3 length: 12 amino acids. Here the CDR3 DNA reads TGTTCCAGCAACCCGGGGAGCCTTGGCTACACCTTC. Translated: CSSNPGSLGYTF.

The chain joins TRBV5-4 to TRBJ2-5; 10 bases are shared with TRBD1. V trimming: 0 bases; J trimming: 5 bases; junction bases outside the gene matches: 4. The CDR3 consists of 15 residues. Germline loops: CDR1 SGHNT, CDR2 YYREEE (reference sequence). The CDR3 loop is CASSLAKTGGETQYF. The CDR3 region has the DNA TGTGCCAGCAGCTTGGCCAAGACAGGGGGCGAGACCCAGTACTTC.

This rearrangement joins TRBV5-1 to TRBJ1-2; 7 bases are a match to TRBD1. Germline V lookup: CDR1 SGHRS, CDR2 YFSETQ. V was pared by 0 bases and J by 7 bases, with 9 bases of the junction left unmatched. This CDR3 comprises 15 residues. CDR3 nucleotide sequence: TGCGCCAGCAGCTTGGAGGTGAGGGGGCGCGGTGGCTACACCTTC. This encodes CASSLEVRGRGGYTF.

The DNA of the CDR3 is TGCGCCAGCAGCCGCAACCTGCTCGAGCGGGGGGGCAATGAGCAGTTCTTC. It translates to CASSRNLLERGGNEQFF. The chain uses TRBV5-1 and TRBJ2-1; 10 nucleotides agree with TRBD2. The germline gives CDR1 SGHRS, CDR2 YFSETQ. V shed 4 bases and J 6 bases; nucleotides not matched to a gene: 13. This CDR3 is 17 amino acids long.

This clone has just a few counts. The DNA for the CDR3 is TGTGCCAGCAGGGGCAGGGCGAACACTGAAGCTTTCTTT. Translation gives CASRGRANTEAFF. This sequence joins TRBV2 and TRBJ1-1, with D possibly TRBD1 on 5 matching bases. Germline-derived CDR1 and CDR2 are SNHLY and FYNNEI. Trimming left V 6 bases short and J 1 base short, with 9 bases between. This CDR3 is built from 13 residues.

This chain connects TRBV30 to TRBJ1-1; D uncertain. Looked up from germline, CDR1 is GTSNPN and CDR2 is SVGIG (reference sequence). The CDR3 sequence is 14 residues long. V lost 1 base and J lost 9, with 18 bases in between. The CDR3 is CAWSATTPLTKAFF. In DNA form, the CDR3 reads TGTGCCTGGAGTGCTACGACACCCCTGACTAAAGCTTTCTTT.